Listed below are T cell receptor beta chains from one sample, sequenced in a study of cytomegalovirus exposure and HLA in healthy donors. TCRdb's table, derived via immunoSEQ multiplex PCR, lists solely in-frame clones and lacks some. The sample lists some 120,000 clones; approximately 68% were seen once. Specimen: PBMCs. These receptors all stem from a man aged 25-45 years in good health and CMV-seropositive. Both conserved end residues are trimmed from each CDR3.

CDR3 length: 13
J gene: TRBJ1-3
V gene: TRBV5-1
CDR3 protein: ASRPGQGSGNTIY

CDR3 length: 12
J gene: TRBJ2-5
V gene: TRBV7-2
CDR3 protein: ASSLGTNQETQY

CDR3 length: 13
J gene: TRBJ2-4
V gene: TRBV10-2
CDR3 protein: ASSESSGVKNIQY

CDR3 length: 14
J gene: TRBJ2-1
V gene: TRBV6-1
CDR3 protein: ASSEGAGGLYNEQF

CDR3 length: 12
J gene: TRBJ1-1
V gene: TRBV5-1
CDR3 protein: ASSFPGTGREAF

CDR3 length: 11
J gene: TRBJ1-1
V gene: TRBV19
CDR3 protein: ASSITGWTEAF

CDR3 length: 10
J gene: TRBJ1-6
V gene: TRBV28
CDR3 protein: ASSVRDSPLH

CDR3 length: 14
J gene: TRBJ2-1
V gene: TRBV15
CDR3 protein: ATSKRGGSSYNEQF

CDR3 length: 15
J gene: TRBJ2-5
V gene: TRBV5-1
CDR3 protein: ASSWGLGGIRGETQY

CDR3 length: 12
J gene: TRBJ2-2
V gene: TRBV5-1
CDR3 protein: ASSAQGDTGALF

CDR3 length: 13
J gene: TRBJ1-2
V gene: TRBV5-5
CDR3 protein: ASSRGQGVWYGHT

CDR3 length: 14
J gene: TRBJ2-1
V gene: TRBV15
CDR3 protein: ATSRQRAGGFDEQF

CDR3 length: 17
J gene: TRBJ1-1
V gene: TRBV4-3
CDR3 protein: ASSQSWGQGVRMDTEAF

CDR3 length: 12
J gene: TRBJ2-1
V gene: TRBV5-4
CDR3 protein: ASSLQAAYNEQF

CDR3 length: 11
J gene: TRBJ2-5
V gene: TRBV5-6
CDR3 protein: ASRLAGDETQY

CDR3 length: 15
J gene: TRBJ2-7
V gene: TRBV28
CDR3 protein: ASSWTSGITAPNEQY

CDR3 length: 13
J gene: TRBJ1-1
V gene: TRBV4-3
CDR3 protein: ASSQDREVGTEAF

CDR3 length: 15
J gene: TRBJ1-1
V gene: TRBV19
CDR3 protein: ASSIFSPGGGGTEAF

CDR3 length: 14
J gene: TRBJ2-3
V gene: TRBV27
CDR3 protein: ASSLLTSAGPDTQY

CDR3 length: 12
J gene: TRBJ2-1
V gene: TRBV29-1
CDR3 protein: SVRPGLQNNEQF

CDR3 length: 14
J gene: TRBJ2-5
V gene: TRBV7-9
CDR3 protein: SSSLDAVVDRVSQY

CDR3 length: 14
J gene: TRBJ2-3
V gene: TRBV18
CDR3 protein: ASSPEGLAASDTQY

CDR3 length: 10
J gene: TRBJ1-2
V gene: TRBV28
CDR3 protein: ASSLRGLGYT

CDR3 length: 14
J gene: TRBJ2-1
V gene: TRBV15
CDR3 protein: ATTAGAGKGNNEQF

CDR3 length: 12
J gene: TRBJ1-1
V gene: TRBV29-1
CDR3 protein: SVGGDGFGTEAF

CDR3 length: 15
J gene: TRBJ2-1
V gene: TRBV25-1
CDR3 protein: ATGTSGRGWAHNEQF

CDR3 length: 14
J gene: TRBJ2-2
V gene: TRBV9
CDR3 protein: ASSVVGGGGTGELF

CDR3 length: 12
J gene: TRBJ2-7
V gene: TRBV9
CDR3 protein: ASSPPRGSYEQY

CDR3 length: 14
J gene: TRBJ2-3
V gene: TRBV5-1
CDR3 protein: ASSLVVAEVTDTQY

CDR3 length: 14
J gene: TRBJ1-1
V gene: TRBV7-6
CDR3 protein: ASSLVRGVTGTEAF

CDR3 length: 12
J gene: TRBJ2-7
V gene: TRBV6-5
CDR3 protein: ASRIQGAGYEQY

CDR3 length: 13
J gene: TRBJ2-7
V gene: TRBV5-1
CDR3 protein: ASSLGWSGDYEQY